This T cell receptor (beta chain) is from a study of identifying expanded T cells in peripheral blood. Regarding the study as a whole: Over two and four weeks, about 15 and 19 clones changed, versus 1.2 between replicates. Clone count variance between approximately two-week samples rose with total template count.

There are 16 residues in the CDR3. Trimming stripped 5 bases from V and 5 bases from J, with 21 bases between. The germline CDR1 and CDR2 sequences are MNHEY and SMNVEV (reference sequence). No infections or other immune events were documented during collection. Clones were sequenced by immunoSEQ multiplex PCR, and TCRdb holds only the in-frame ones, with some missing. Here the sample spans tens of thousands of clones, approximately 91% being singletons. About this clone itself: Its target is not known.

The origin of this receptor is a person between 18 and 75 years old in good health. The source material was blood. The V call is TRBV27, the J call TRBJ1-2; tentative D call: TRBD1 (5 bases). The CDR3 loop is CASSVTSPGGWYGYTF. CDR3 DNA sequence: TGTGCCAGCAGTGTCACCTCCCCGGGGGGTTGGTATGGCTACACCTTC.